This is a list of T cell receptor beta chains from one sample in a study of cytomegalovirus exposure and HLA in healthy donors. Sequenced by immunoSEQ multiplex PCR; TCRdb stores in-frame clones only, minus some. The table shows around 100,000 clones, with about three quarters occurring only once. Sequenced: PBMCs. These receptors were obtained from a young woman in good health and CMV-seropositive. CDR3s include the opening cysteine and the closing phenylalanine or tryptophan. A D gene is named only where the DNA matches it firmly. Some rows mark clone size as missing; the rest say once, few, many or name a class of expanded clone.

J gene: TRBJ1-2; CDR3 length: 13; clone size: -; V gene: TRBV28; D gene: -; CDR3 DNA: TGTGCCAGCAGTTTGACACTCAACTATGGCTACACCTTC; CDR3 protein: CASSLTLNYGYTF
J gene: TRBJ1-1; CDR3 length: 13; clone size: -; V gene: TRBV18; D gene: -; CDR3 DNA: TGTGCCAGCTCACCACCCGGGGACACTGAAGCTTTCTTT; CDR3 protein: CASSPPGDTEAFF
J gene: TRBJ2-3; CDR3 length: 14; clone size: -; V gene: TRBV30; D gene: TRBD1; CDR3 DNA: TGTGCCTGGAGTACAGGGGGACCCACAGATACGCAGTATTTT; CDR3 protein: CAWSTGGPTDTQYF
J gene: TRBJ2-5; CDR3 length: 14; clone size: -; V gene: TRBV10-3; D gene: TRBD1; CDR3 DNA: TGTGCCATCAGAGGGACAGGCATGGAAGAGACCCAGTACTTC; CDR3 protein: CAIRGTGMEETQYF
J gene: TRBJ2-7; CDR3 length: 14; clone size: -; V gene: TRBV11-3; D gene: TRBD1; CDR3 DNA: TGTGCCAGCAGCTTAGGTCAGGGGGAGACGGAGCAGTACTTC; CDR3 protein: CASSLGQGETEQYF
J gene: TRBJ1-2; CDR3 length: 13; clone size: -; V gene: TRBV13; D gene: -; CDR3 DNA: TGTGCCAGCAGCCCAGGGACAAGCTATGGCTACACCTTC; CDR3 protein: CASSPGTSYGYTF
J gene: TRBJ1-1; CDR3 length: 14; clone size: few; V gene: TRBV29-1; D gene: -; CDR3 DNA: TGCAGCGTTCGCCAAGGGGTGTGGGACACTGAAGCTTTCTTT; CDR3 protein: CSVRQGVWDTEAFF
J gene: TRBJ1-1; CDR3 length: 13; clone size: -; V gene: TRBV7-2; D gene: TRBD1; CDR3 DNA: TGTGCCAGCAGCCAGGGGGTGAGGACTGAAGCTTTCTTT; CDR3 protein: CASSQGVRTEAFF
J gene: TRBJ1-2; CDR3 length: 13; clone size: -; V gene: TRBV27; D gene: TRBD1; CDR3 DNA: TGTGCCAGCAGTTTTCAGGGGGCGCGGGGCTACACCTTC; CDR3 protein: CASSFQGARGYTF
J gene: TRBJ2-7; CDR3 length: 16; clone size: -; V gene: TRBV25-1; D gene: TRBD2; CDR3 DNA: TGTGCCAGCAGTGACCAAGGACTAGCGGGAGAGAACGAGCAGTACTTC; CDR3 protein: CASSDQGLAGENEQYF
J gene: TRBJ2-5; CDR3 length: 13; clone size: -; V gene: TRBV30; D gene: TRBD2; CDR3 DNA: TGTGCCTGGAGTTGGACTAGCGGCGAGACCCAGTACTTC; CDR3 protein: CAWSWTSGETQYF
J gene: TRBJ1-5; CDR3 length: 13; clone size: -; V gene: TRBV19; D gene: -; CDR3 DNA: TGTGCCAGTAGTTTGGACATTGGTCAGCCCCAGCATTTT; CDR3 protein: CASSLDIGQPQHF
J gene: TRBJ2-1; CDR3 length: 15; clone size: once; V gene: TRBV28; D gene: TRBD1; CDR3 DNA: TGTGCCAGCAGTTCCGGACAGGGACCCTACAATGAGCAGTTCTTC; CDR3 protein: CASSSGQGPYNEQFF
J gene: TRBJ2-1; CDR3 length: 16; clone size: -; V gene: TRBV6-5; D gene: TRBD2; CDR3 DNA: TGTGCCAGCAGTTACTCGTCCAGCGGGGCCTACAATGAGCAGTTCTTC; CDR3 protein: CASSYSSSGAYNEQFF
J gene: TRBJ1-5; CDR3 length: 14; clone size: -; V gene: TRBV28; D gene: -; CDR3 DNA: TGTGCCAGCACTCTTAGGGGGATAGGTCAGCCCCAGCATTTT; CDR3 protein: CASTLRGIGQPQHF
J gene: TRBJ2-7; CDR3 length: 14; clone size: few; V gene: TRBV27; D gene: TRBD2; CDR3 DNA: TGTGCCAGCAGTATAGCGGGAGTTGGGTACGAGCAGTACTTC; CDR3 protein: CASSIAGVGYEQYF
J gene: TRBJ2-5; CDR3 length: 15; clone size: -; V gene: TRBV30; D gene: TRBD1; CDR3 DNA: TGTGCCTGGAGCACACCGGGACAGGGAACAAAGACCCAGTACTTC; CDR3 protein: CAWSTPGQGTKTQYF
J gene: TRBJ1-1; CDR3 length: 16; clone size: -; V gene: TRBV15; D gene: -; CDR3 DNA: TGTGCCACCAGCAGCCCCAAGGTAGGGGAGAACACTGAAGCTTTCTTT; CDR3 protein: CATSSPKVGENTEAFF
J gene: TRBJ2-2; CDR3 length: 11; clone size: -; V gene: TRBV6-5; D gene: TRBD1; CDR3 DNA: TGCGGGACAGGGAATACCGGGGAGCTGTTTTTT; CDR3 protein: CGTGNTGELFF
J gene: TRBJ2-1; CDR3 length: 15; clone size: -; V gene: TRBV27; D gene: TRBD2; CDR3 DNA: TGTGCCAGCAGTGGTAGCGGGAGAATAGGGAATGAGCAGTTCTTC; CDR3 protein: CASSGSGRIGNEQFF
J gene: TRBJ2-7; CDR3 length: 15; clone size: -; V gene: TRBV6-5; D gene: -; CDR3 DNA: TGTGCCAACCACCGGCGGCCGGAAGTAATCTACGAGCAGTACTTC; CDR3 protein: CANHRRPEVIYEQYF
J gene: TRBJ2-1; CDR3 length: 16; clone size: -; V gene: TRBV7-7; D gene: TRBD1; CDR3 DNA: TGTGCTAGCAGCTTCTTCAGGGGGCATTCCTACAATGAGCAGTTCTTC; CDR3 protein: CASSFFRGHSYNEQFF
J gene: TRBJ2-7; CDR3 length: 14; clone size: -; V gene: TRBV2; D gene: -; CDR3 DNA: TGTGCCAGCAGTGAGACAGTATCTTACAGCGAGCAGTACTTC; CDR3 protein: CASSETVSYSEQYF
J gene: TRBJ1-1; CDR3 length: 16; clone size: -; V gene: TRBV11-2; D gene: TRBD1; CDR3 DNA: TGTGCCAGCAGCTCCAGGGGGCTGGGAATGAACACTGAAGCTTTCTTT; CDR3 protein: CASSSRGLGMNTEAFF
J gene: TRBJ1-1; CDR3 length: 14; clone size: few; V gene: TRBV30; D gene: TRBD1; CDR3 DNA: TGTGCCTGGAGTACACAGGGGGGGAACACTGAAGCTTTCTTT; CDR3 protein: CAWSTQGGNTEAFF
J gene: TRBJ1-4; CDR3 length: 12; clone size: -; V gene: TRBV28; D gene: -; CDR3 DNA: TGTGCCAGCAGTTTGCTCGCGGAAAAACTGTTTTTT; CDR3 protein: CASSLLAEKLFF
J gene: TRBJ2-5; CDR3 length: 18; clone size: -; V gene: TRBV14; D gene: TRBD2; CDR3 DNA: TGTGCCAGCAGCCAGGGGATAGTAGCGGGAGGACATCAAGAGACCCAGTACTTC; CDR3 protein: CASSQGIVAGGHQETQYF